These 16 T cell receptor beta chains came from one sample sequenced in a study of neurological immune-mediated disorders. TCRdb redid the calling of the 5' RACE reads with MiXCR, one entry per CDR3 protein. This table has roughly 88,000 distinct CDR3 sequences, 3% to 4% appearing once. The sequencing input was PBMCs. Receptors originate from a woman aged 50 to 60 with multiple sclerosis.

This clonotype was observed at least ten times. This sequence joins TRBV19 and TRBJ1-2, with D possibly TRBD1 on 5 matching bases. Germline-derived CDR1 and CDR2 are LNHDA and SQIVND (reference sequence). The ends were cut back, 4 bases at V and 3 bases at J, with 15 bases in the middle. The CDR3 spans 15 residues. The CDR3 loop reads CASSRWLGTDYGYTF. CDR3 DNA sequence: TGTGCCAGTAGTAGATGGTTAGGGACGGACTATGGCTACACCTTC.

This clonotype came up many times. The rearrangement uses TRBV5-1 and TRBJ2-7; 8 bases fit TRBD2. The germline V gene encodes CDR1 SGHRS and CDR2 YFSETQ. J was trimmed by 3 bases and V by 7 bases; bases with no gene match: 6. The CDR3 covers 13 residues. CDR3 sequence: CASGRAGDYEQYF. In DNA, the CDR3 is TGCGCCAGCGGGAGAGCGGGAGACTACGAGCAGTACTTC. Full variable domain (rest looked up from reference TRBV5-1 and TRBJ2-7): KAGVTQTPRYLIKTRGQQVTLSCSPISGHRSVSWYQQTPGQGLQFLFEYFSETQRNKGNFPGRFSGRQFSNSRSEMNVSTLELGDSALYLCASGRAGDYEQYFGPGTRLTVT.

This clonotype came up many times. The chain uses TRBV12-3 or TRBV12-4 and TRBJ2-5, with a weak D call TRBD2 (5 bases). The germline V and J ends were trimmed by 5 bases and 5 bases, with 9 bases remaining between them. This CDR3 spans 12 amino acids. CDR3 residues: CASSDGGETQYF. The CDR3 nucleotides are TGTGCCAGCAGTGACGGCGGGGAGACCCAGTACTTC.

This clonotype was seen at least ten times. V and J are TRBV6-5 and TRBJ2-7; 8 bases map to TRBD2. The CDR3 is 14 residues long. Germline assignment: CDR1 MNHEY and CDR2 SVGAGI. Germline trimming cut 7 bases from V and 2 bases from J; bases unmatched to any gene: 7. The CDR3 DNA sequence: TGTGCCAGCAAAAGGGGTAGCGGGGCCTACGAGCAGTACTTC. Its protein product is CASKRGSGAYEQYF.

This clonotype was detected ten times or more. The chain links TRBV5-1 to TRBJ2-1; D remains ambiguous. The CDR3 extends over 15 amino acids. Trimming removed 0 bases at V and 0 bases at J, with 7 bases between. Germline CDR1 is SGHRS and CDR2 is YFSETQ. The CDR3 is CASSLEGSSYNEQFF. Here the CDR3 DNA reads TGCGCCAGCAGCTTGGAAGGAAGCTCCTACAATGAGCAGTTCTTC.

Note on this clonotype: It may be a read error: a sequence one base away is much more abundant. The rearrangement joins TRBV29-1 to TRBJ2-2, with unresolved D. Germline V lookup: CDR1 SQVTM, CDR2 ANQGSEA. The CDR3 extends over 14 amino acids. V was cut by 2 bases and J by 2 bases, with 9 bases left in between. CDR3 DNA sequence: TGCAGCGTTGAACTGTACTTAAACACCGGGGAGCTGTTTTTT. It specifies CSVELYLNTGELFF.

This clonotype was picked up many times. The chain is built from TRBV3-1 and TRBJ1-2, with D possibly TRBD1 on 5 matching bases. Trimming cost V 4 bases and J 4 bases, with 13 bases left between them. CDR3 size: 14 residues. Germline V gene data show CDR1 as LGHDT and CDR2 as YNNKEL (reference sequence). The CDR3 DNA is TGTGCCAGCAGCCTTCGTGACAGTGGCTATGGCTACACCTTC. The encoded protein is CASSLRDSGYGYTF.

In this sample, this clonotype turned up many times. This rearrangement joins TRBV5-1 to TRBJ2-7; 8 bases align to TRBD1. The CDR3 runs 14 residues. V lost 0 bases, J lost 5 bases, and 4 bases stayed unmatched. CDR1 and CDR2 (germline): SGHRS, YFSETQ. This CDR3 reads CASSLEQGGDEQYF. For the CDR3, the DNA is TGCGCCAGCAGCTTGGAACAGGGGGGTGACGAGCAGTACTTC.

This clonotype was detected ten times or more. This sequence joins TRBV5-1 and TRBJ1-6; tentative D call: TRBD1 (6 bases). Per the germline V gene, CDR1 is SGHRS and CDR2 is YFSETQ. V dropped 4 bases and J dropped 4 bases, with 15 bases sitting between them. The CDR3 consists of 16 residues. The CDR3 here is CASSLSGQKYNSPLHF. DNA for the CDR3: TGCGCCAGCAGCCTCTCCGGACAGAAATATAATTCACCCCTCCACTTT.

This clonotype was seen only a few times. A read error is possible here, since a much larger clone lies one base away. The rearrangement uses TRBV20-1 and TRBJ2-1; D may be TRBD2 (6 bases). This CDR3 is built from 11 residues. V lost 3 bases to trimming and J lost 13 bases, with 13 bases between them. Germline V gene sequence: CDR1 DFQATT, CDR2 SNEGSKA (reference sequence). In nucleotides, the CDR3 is TGCAGTGCTAGTTTGGCGGGGCATCAGTTCTTC. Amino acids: CSASLAGHQFF.

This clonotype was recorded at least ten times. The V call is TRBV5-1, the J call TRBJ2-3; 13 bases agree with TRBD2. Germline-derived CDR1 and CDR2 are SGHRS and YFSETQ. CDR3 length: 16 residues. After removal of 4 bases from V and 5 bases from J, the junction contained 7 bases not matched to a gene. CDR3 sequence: CASSERLAGGRDTQYF. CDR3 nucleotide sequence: TGCGCCAGCAGCGAGCGACTAGCGGGGGGTAGAGATACGCAGTATTTT.

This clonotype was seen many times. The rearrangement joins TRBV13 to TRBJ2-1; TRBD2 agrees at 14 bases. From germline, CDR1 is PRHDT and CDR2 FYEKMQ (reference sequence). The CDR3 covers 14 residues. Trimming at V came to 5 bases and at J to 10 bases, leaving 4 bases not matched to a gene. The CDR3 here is CASSDRLAGGEQFF. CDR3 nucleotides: TGTGCCAGCAGCGACCGACTAGCGGGGGGGGAGCAGTTCTTC.

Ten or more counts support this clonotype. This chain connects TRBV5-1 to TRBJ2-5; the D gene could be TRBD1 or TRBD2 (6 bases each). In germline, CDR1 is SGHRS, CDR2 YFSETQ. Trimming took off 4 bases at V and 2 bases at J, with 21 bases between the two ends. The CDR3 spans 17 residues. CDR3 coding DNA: TGCGCCAGCAGCAAAGGGGGACTCGGGCTACGTCAAGAGACCCAGTACTTC. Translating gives CASSKGGLGLRQETQYF.

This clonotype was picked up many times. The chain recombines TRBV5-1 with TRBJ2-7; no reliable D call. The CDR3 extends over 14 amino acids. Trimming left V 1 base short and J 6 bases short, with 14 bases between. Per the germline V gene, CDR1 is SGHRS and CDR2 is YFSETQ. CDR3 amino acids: CASSLYYSRSEQYF. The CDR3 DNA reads TGCGCCAGCAGCTTGTATTACAGCCGTAGCGAGCAGTACTTC.

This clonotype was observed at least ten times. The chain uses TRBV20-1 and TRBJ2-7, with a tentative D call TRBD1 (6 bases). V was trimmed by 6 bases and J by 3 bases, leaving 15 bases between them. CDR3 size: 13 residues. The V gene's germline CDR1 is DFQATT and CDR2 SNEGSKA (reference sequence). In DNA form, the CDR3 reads TGCAGTGCCAAAGACAGGTACGGCTACGAGCAGTACTTC. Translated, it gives CSAKDRYGYEQYF.

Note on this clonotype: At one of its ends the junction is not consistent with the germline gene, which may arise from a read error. The CDR3 bases are TGTGCCGTCAGTGAGTCTACGGGACAGAAAAATGAAAAACTGTTTTTT. It codes for CAVSESTGQKNEKLFF. The V and J genes are TRBV10-3 and TRBJ1-4, with 7 bases identical to TRBD1. There are 16 residues in the CDR3. CDR1 ENHRY and CDR2 SYGVKD come from the germline V gene.